This T cell receptor (beta chain) was sequenced for a study of control samples from healthy donors and cancer patients (dated by TCRdb to 2020 to 2022). From cysteine to phenylalanine, the CDR3 is 16 amino acids long. This entry keeps only the CDR3 DNA: 48 bases, framed from base 1. CDR1 SNHLY and CDR2 FYNNEI are derived from the germline V gene. Deletion took 6 bases off V and 6 bases off J, with a span of 22 bases between the germline ends. The library was built by means of the immunoSEQ multiplex PCR assay. As stored in TCRdb, this immuneACCESS dataset retains in-frame rearrangements with V and J assigned. A fraction of the clones does not appear; measured against another copy, unresolved V genes explain less than half of the discrepancy, and the remainder lacks a known reason. The sample table lists 120,000 or so clones, approximately 91% of them with a count of one. The top ten clonotypes cover less than 9.5% of the sample.

In regard to this clone: No cognate antigen has been identified for it. No per-base quality is available; no much larger clone lies one base away.

The chain is assembled from TRBV2 and TRBJ2-3, with TRBD1 tentatively as D gene (5 bases match). The TCR comes from a woman aged 18-30 years in good health. The sequencing sample was made of blood. Here the CDR3 is given as CASRPRRQSILDTQYF. Read as DNA, the sequence is TGTGCCAGCAGGCCCCGCCGACAGTCCATTTTGGATACGCAGTATTTT.